This T cell receptor beta chain was recovered during a study of cytomegalovirus exposure and HLA in healthy donors. From germline, CDR1 is SGHRS and CDR2 YFSETQ. Trimming at V came to 4 bases and at J to 10 bases, leaving 5 bases not matched to a gene. The CDR3 is 13 amino acids. Study results and limitations: Later analysis indicated greater clonal expansion among HLA-associated TCR beta chains than among equally common other chains.

This clone was recorded only once. Antigen: not known. PCR primers comprised 60 Vbeta and 13 Jbeta primers. The method was immunoSEQ multiplex PCR; TCRdb's version includes in-frame clones alone and lacks a portion of them. The sample includes nearly 110,000 clones, roughly 71% of them seen just once. The TCR was taken from a male donor in good health and CMV-seropositive. The chain joins TRBV5-1 to TRBJ2-1; 10 bases match TRBD2. Sequencing input: PBMCs. CDR3 region: CASSTSGVSEQFF. The CDR3, as DNA: TGCGCCAGCAGCACTAGCGGGGTTAGCGAGCAGTTCTTC. Based on the CDR3 plus reference TRBV5-1 and TRBJ2-1, the full variable domain is KAGVTQTPRYLIKTRGQQVTLSCSPISGHRSVSWYQQTPGQGLQFLFEYFSETQRNKGNFPGRFSGRQFSNSRSEMNVSTLELGDSALYLCASSTSGVSEQFFGPGTRLTVL.